This T cell receptor beta chain was observed in a study of T cells in pancreatic ductal adenocarcinoma. Study results and limitations: Tumors hold more CD45RO+ effector T cells, which may bias toward lower diversity.

Selected pancreatic ductal adenocarcinoma patients had undergone surgery without neoadjuvant therapy. Assay used: immunoSEQ multiplex PCR; TCRdb lists only in-frame clones, some missing. The sample yields 15,000 to 20,000 clones, around nine tenths seen once. This CDR3 contains 13 residues. Germline assignment: CDR1 MDHEN and CDR2 SYDVKM. Deletions cut 8 bases from V and 6 bases from J, with 13 bases between. In this sample, this clone turned up a few times. The target antigen is unknown. The chain is built from TRBV28 and TRBJ2-2, with D possibly TRBD2 on 6 matching bases. The sample comprised PBMCs. This clonotype originated in a human donor with pancreatic ductal adenocarcinoma. The CDR3 reads CASRLGEAGELFF. The CDR3 nucleotides read TGTGCCAGCCGGCTGGGGGAGGCCGGGGAGCTGTTTTTT. Together with reference TRBV28 and TRBJ2-2, the CDR3 gives the full variable domain: DVKVTQSSRYLVKRTGEKVFLECVQDMDHENMFWYRQDPGLGLRLIYFSYDVKMKEKGDIPEGYSVSREKKERFSLILESASTNQTSMYLCASRLGEAGELFFGEGSRLTVL.